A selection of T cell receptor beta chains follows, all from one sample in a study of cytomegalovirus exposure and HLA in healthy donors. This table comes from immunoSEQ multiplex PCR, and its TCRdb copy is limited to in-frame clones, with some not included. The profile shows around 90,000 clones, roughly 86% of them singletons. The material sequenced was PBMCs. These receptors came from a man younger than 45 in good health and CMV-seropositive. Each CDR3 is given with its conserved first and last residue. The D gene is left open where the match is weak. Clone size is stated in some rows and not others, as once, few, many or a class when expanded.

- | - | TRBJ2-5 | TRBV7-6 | CASSLGIAGWETQYF | TGTGCCAGCAGCTTAGGAATCGCCGGTTGGGAGACCCAGTACTTC
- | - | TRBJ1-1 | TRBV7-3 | CASSLTTGEAFF | TGTGCCAGCAGCTTAACAACGGGGGAAGCTTTCTTT
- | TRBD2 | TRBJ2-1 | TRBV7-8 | CASSLGTSGTYEQFF | TGTGCCAGCAGCTTGGGTACTAGCGGGACGTATGAGCAGTTCTTC
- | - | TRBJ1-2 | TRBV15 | CATSRDPGTTHGYGYTF | TGTGCCACCAGCAGAGACCCCGGAACTACTCATGGGTATGGCTACACCTTC
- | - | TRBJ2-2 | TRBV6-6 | CASRGGELFF | TGTGCCAGTCGGGGCGGGGAGCTGTTTTTT
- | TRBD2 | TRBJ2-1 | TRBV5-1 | CASSPVGLAGNNEQFF | TGCGCCAGCAGCCCGGTAGGACTAGCGGGTAACAATGAGCAGTTCTTC
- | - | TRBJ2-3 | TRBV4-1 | CASSDRGTDTQYF | TGCGCCAGCAGCGACCGGGGGACAGATACGCAGTATTTT
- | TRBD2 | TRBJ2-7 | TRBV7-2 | CASSLRSRTSGRYYEQYF | TGTGCCAGCAGCTTACGGTCTCGGACTAGCGGGAGATACTACGAGCAGTACTTC
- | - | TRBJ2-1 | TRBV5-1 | CASSLKIDEQFF | TGCGCCAGCAGCCTAAAGATAGATGAGCAGTTCTTC
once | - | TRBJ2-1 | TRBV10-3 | CAISESGAKQNDEQFF | TGTGCCATCAGTGAGTCGGGAGCGAAACAAAACGATGAGCAGTTCTTC
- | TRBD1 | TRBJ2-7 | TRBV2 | CGSSRDSHSEQYF | TGTGGTTCCTCGAGGGACAGCCACTCCGAGCAGTACTTC
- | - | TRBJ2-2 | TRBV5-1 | CASSLTGDTGELFF | TGCGCCAGCAGCCTGACAGGAGACACCGGGGAGCTGTTTTTT
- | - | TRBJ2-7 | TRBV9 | CASSVGSGQNYEQYF | TGTGCCAGCAGCGTAGGGTCAGGACAGAACTACGAGCAGTACTTC
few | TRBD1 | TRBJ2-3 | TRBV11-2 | CASSAPPTGQGTQYF | TGTGCCAGCAGCGCCCCCCCCACGGGACAGGGAACGCAGTATTTT
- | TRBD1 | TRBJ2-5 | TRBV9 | CASSPSTGGSVETQYF | TGTGCCAGCAGCCCTTCGACAGGGGGCTCCGTTGAGACCCAGTACTTC
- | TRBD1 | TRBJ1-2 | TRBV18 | CASSPSQGADYGYTF | TGTGCCAGCTCACCATCGCAGGGGGCCGACTATGGCTACACCTTC
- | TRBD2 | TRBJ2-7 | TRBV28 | CASSPSRWLAEGSYEQYF | TGTGCCAGCAGTCCCTCCAGGTGGCTAGCGGAGGGCTCCTACGAGCAGTACTTC
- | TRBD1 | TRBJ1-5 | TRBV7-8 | CASSPGTGGFGNQPQHF | TGTGCCAGCAGTCCCGGGACAGGGGGATTTGGCAATCAGCCCCAGCATTTT
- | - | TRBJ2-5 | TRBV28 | CASSSGTTRETQYF | TGTGCCAGCAGTTCCGGGACGACTAGGGAGACCCAGTACTTC
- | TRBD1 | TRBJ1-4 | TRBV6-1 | CASKPGQGFEKLFF | TGTGCCAGCAAACCGGGACAGGGCTTTGAAAAACTGTTTTTT
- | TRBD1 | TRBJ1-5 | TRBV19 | CASSMRGQEQKYSNQPQHF | TGTGCCAGTAGTATGCGGGGACAGGAACAGAAATATAGCAATCAGCCCCAGCATTTT
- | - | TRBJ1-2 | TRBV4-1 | CASSQPVVRDYGYTF | TGCGCCAGCAGCCAACCGGTGGTACGGGACTATGGCTACACCTTC
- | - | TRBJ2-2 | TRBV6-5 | CASRDQGRPGELFF | TGTGCCAGCAGGGACCAGGGCCGGCCCGGGGAGCTGTTTTTT
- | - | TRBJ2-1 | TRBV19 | CASSMGGAPYNEQFF | TGTGCCAGTAGTATGGGCGGGGCGCCTTACAATGAGCAGTTCTTC
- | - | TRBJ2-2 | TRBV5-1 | CASTRQSGTGELFF | TGCGCCAGCACCCGGCAGTCGGGCACCGGGGAGCTGTTTTTT
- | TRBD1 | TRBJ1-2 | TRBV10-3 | CAVLRTGGLNGYTF | TGTGCCGTTCTTAGGACAGGGGGCTTGAATGGCTACACCTTC
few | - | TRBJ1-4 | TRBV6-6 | CASTPDNYNEKLFF | TGTGCCAGCACCCCGGACAACTATAATGAAAAACTGTTTTTT
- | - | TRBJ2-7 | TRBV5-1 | CASSLDKYEQYF | TGCGCCAGCAGCTTGGACAAGTACGAGCAGTACTTC
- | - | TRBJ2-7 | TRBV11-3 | CASSWRPGYEQYF | TGTGCCAGCAGCTGGCGACCGGGGTACGAGCAGTACTTC
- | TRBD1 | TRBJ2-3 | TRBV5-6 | CASSSVTGIQTDTQYF | TGTGCCAGCAGCTCCGTGACAGGGATACAGACAGATACGCAGTATTTT
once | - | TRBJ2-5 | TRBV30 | CAWSRGRETQYF | TGTGCCTGGAGTCGGGGGAGGGAGACCCAGTACTTC
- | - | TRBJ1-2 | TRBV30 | CAWSESNYGYTF | TGTGCCTGGAGTGAATCGAACTATGGCTACACCTTC
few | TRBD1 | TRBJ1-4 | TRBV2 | CASNFGQGNEKLFF | TGTGCCAGCAACTTTGGACAGGGGAATGAAAAACTGTTTTTT
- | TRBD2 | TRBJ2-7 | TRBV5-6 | CASSFGTVGSGKAEQYF | TGTGCCAGCAGCTTCGGTACCGTGGGTAGCGGGAAGGCCGAGCAGTACTTC
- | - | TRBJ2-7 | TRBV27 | CASSFSDRTPNEQYF | TGTGCCAGCAGTTTCTCCGACAGGACTCCGAACGAGCAGTACTTC
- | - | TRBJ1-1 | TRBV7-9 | CASSPPTAYEGAFF | TGTGCCAGCAGCCCCCCCACAGCTTACGAAGGAGCTTTCTTT
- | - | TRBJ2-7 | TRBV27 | CASSEGQLGLGEQYF | TGTGCCAGCAGTGAAGGCCAGTTGGGGCTCGGCGAGCAGTACTTC
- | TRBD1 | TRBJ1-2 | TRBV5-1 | CASSLWGTEVYTF | TGCGCCAGCAGCTTGTGGGGGACAGAGGTCTACACCTTC
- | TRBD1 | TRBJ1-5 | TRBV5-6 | CASSLAEQGAVQPQHF | TGTGCCAGCAGCTTGGCCGAACAGGGGGCAGTTCAGCCCCAGCATTTT
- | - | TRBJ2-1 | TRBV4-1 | CASSQGERGYNEQFF | TGCGCCAGCAGCCAAGGGGAGAGGGGGTACAATGAGCAGTTCTTC
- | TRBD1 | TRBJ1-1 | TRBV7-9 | CASSFILDRVDTEAFF | TGTGCCAGCAGCTTCATACTGGACAGGGTGGACACTGAAGCTTTCTTT
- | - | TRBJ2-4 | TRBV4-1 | CASSQVGGGALAKNIQYF | TGCGCCAGCAGCCAAGTTGGGGGAGGAGCCCTAGCCAAAAACATTCAGTACTTC
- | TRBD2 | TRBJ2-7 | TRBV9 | CASSLEPGLAFVEQYF | TGTGCCAGCAGCCTCGAACCGGGACTAGCGTTCGTTGAGCAGTACTTC